This T cell receptor (beta chain) came from a study of identifying expanded T cells in peripheral blood. Only in-frame clones appear in the TCRdb table, and some are missing; sequencing was by immunoSEQ multiplex PCR. Of 70,000 to 100,000 clones listed, about nine tenths are singletons. CDR3 length: 16 residues. V dropped 4 bases and J dropped 5 bases, with 21 bases sitting between them. Germline V lookup: CDR1 SGHRS, CDR2 YFSETQ. The chain couples TRBV5-1 to TRBJ1-1; TRBD1 is a possible D gene (5 bases). The sample taken for sequencing was blood. The sequence was collected from a person aged 18-70 years in good health. CDR3 amino acids: CASSPGPQGGETEAFF. In DNA, the CDR3 is TGCGCCAGCAGCCCTGGACCCCAGGGAGGCGAAACTGAAGCTTTCTTT.